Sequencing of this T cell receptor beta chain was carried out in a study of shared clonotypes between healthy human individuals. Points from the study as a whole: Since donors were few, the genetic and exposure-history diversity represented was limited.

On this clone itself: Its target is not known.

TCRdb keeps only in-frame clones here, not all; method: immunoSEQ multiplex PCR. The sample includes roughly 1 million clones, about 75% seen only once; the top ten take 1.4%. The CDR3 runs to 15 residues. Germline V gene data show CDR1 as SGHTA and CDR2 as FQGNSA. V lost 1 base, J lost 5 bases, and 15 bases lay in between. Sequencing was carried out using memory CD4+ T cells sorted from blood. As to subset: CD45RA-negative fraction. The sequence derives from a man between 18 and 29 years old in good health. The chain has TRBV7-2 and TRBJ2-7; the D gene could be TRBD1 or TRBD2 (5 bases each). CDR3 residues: CASSLGTRESNEQYF. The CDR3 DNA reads TGTGCCAGCAGCTTAGGTACCAGGGAGAGCAACGAGCAGTACTTC.